This T cell receptor beta chain stems from a study of blood T cell repertoires in COVID-19. J was trimmed by 7 bases and V by 2 bases; bases with no gene match: 5. This CDR3 has 14 amino acids. Germline V CDR1 and CDR2: SNHLY, FYNNEI. The sample holds one count of this clone. Per the original methods: Quantification of nucleated cells was approximated via reference gene primer amplification. Assay: immunoSEQ multiplex PCR; the TCRdb copy retains only in-frame clones and omits some. Clonal size and the V and J genes are those of that table, whereas D and trimming came from the DNA. In the table there are just under 65,000 clones, around four fifths of which are singletons.

What was sequenced was peripheral blood. The rearrangement joins TRBV2 to TRBJ1-5; the match to TRBD1 covers 7 bases. The source of this sequence is a human donor in a cohort sampled during active COVID-19. CDR3 in amino acids: CASSERGHEQPQHF. The CDR3 DNA is TGTGCCAGCAGTGAAAGGGGGCACGAGCAGCCCCAGCATTTT.